Below are 16 T cell receptor beta chains sequenced from a single sample in a study of human T cells and chemical hapten exposure. TCRdb called the RACE reads again in MiXCR, with one record for every CDR3 protein. The sample has tens of thousands of distinct CDR3 sequences; about 8% are singletons. As to time point: patch test 1, 2 weeks after DPC sensitization. The treatment: therapeutic diphenylcyclopropenone sensitization with weekly scalp DPC. The sample consisted of whole blood, taken in connection with sensitization to the hapten diphenylcyclopropenone (DPC). The receptors stem from a woman between 25 and 40 years old with alopecia areata. Some clones in this sample may be carry-over from other donors' samples.

In this sample, this clonotype turned up many times. The chain joins TRBV19 to TRBJ2-1; 7 bases line up with TRBD1. Germline V gene data show CDR1 as LNHDA and CDR2 as SQIVND (reference sequence). With V trimmed by 10 bases and J by 4 bases, 10 bases remained unmatched. CDR3 length: 14 residues. In nucleotides, the CDR3 is TGTGCCACACAGGGGCCCTTCCAATACAATGAGCAGTTCTTC. Residues: CATQGPFQYNEQFF.

This clonotype was found a few times. The gene calls are TRBV30 and TRBJ1-1; D might be TRBD1 (5 bases). V lost 4 bases to trimming and J lost 0 bases, with 12 bases between them. Looked up from germline, CDR1 is GTSNPN and CDR2 is SVGIG (reference sequence). This CDR3 contains 14 residues. CDR3 nucleotides: TGTGCCTGGACGCAGGGCTTCATGAACACTGAAGCTTTCTTT. Protein sequence: CAWTQGFMNTEAFF.

In this sample, this clonotype turned up a few times. The chain has TRBV27 and TRBJ1-2; 7 bases align to TRBD1. V shed 6 bases and J 10 bases; nucleotides not matched to a gene: 5. Looked up from germline, CDR1 is MNHEY and CDR2 is SMNVEV (reference sequence). CDR3 length: 11 residues. The CDR3 DNA reads as TGTGCCAGCAGAGAAGGGGGCTTCTACACCTTC. This sequence encodes CASREGGFYTF.

This clonotype was seen more than once but under ten times. The chain uses TRBV27 and TRBJ2-1; 8 bases map to TRBD2. CDR1 and CDR2 from the germline V gene are MNHEY and SMNVEV (reference sequence). CDR3 length equals 14 residues. Trimming took 11 bases from V and 3 from J; bases not matched to a gene: 9. CDR3 amino acids: CASGQRGCYNEQFF. Written as DNA, the CDR3 is TGTGCCTCTGGCCAGCGGGGGTGCTACAATGAGCAGTTCTTC.

V is TRBV7-9 and J is TRBJ2-3, with 12 bases fitting TRBD2. The V segment lost 5 bases and the J segment 5 bases; nucleotides outside the gene matches: 8. This CDR3 region has 16 residues. Germline CDR1 reads SEHNR; CDR2 reads FQNEAQ (reference sequence). The CDR3 sequence: CASSTPSGGARDTQYF. The CDR3 DNA sequence: TGTGCCAGCAGCACCCCTAGCGGGGGGGCCAGAGATACGCAGTATTTT.

This clonotype was seen only a few times. The V call is TRBV29-1, the J call TRBJ2-5; D remains unclear. Germline V CDR1 and CDR2: SQVTM, ANQGSEA. V was clipped by 2 bases and J by 1 base, with 8 bases between them. The CDR3 is made up of 13 amino acids. The DNA for the CDR3 is TGCAGCGTTGAACCAGGCATCCAAGAGACCCAGTACTTC. Amino acids: CSVEPGIQETQYF.

This clonotype was found many times. The CDR3 sequence is CASSLARTGNTIYF. The CDR3 nucleotides are TGTGCCAGCAGCTTGGCCAGGACTGGAAACACCATATATTTT. This chain links TRBV5-6 with TRBJ1-3; D unclear. V lost 0 bases and J 2 bases, leaving 6 bases between the germline ends. CDR1 is SGHDT, CDR2 YYEEEE, per germline. The CDR3 loop spans 14 amino acids.

This clonotype was seen a handful of times. The chain combines TRBV2 with TRBJ2-1; D gene uncertain. Germline values: CDR1 SNHLY, CDR2 FYNNEI. Trimming removed 6 bases from V and 0 bases from J, with 6 bases in between. The CDR3 runs 13 residues. The CDR3 protein is CASRPSSYNEQFF. The CDR3 coding sequence is TGTGCCAGCAGGCCTAGCTCCTACAATGAGCAGTTCTTC.

This clonotype showed up many times. The chain uses TRBV20-1 and TRBJ2-1, with TRBD1 identical over 9 bases. This CDR3 has 14 residues. The V and J ends lost 6 bases and 7 bases, in that order; junction bases with no gene match: 10. Germline loops: CDR1 DFQATT, CDR2 SNEGSKA (reference sequence). As DNA, the CDR3 is TGCAGTGCCATCAACCGGGACAGGGTGAATGAGCAGTTCTTC. As protein: CSAINRDRVNEQFF.

There are a few counts of this clonotype. This chain links TRBV20-1 with TRBJ1-1, with TRBD1 identical over 7 bases. Losses at the gene ends were 7 bases for V and 0 bases for J; bases not matched to a gene: 8. The length of the CDR3 is 14 residues. Germline V gene sequence: CDR1 DFQATT, CDR2 SNEGSKA (reference sequence). CDR3 region: CSVGEGQMNTEAFF. In DNA form, the CDR3 reads TGCAGTGTCGGAGAGGGACAGATGAACACTGAAGCTTTCTTT.

The V and J genes are TRBV12-3 or TRBV12-4 and TRBJ1-1; D might be TRBD1 (5 bases). Trimming removed 6 bases from V and 3 bases from J, with 11 bases in between. The CDR3 is 13 residues long. This CDR3 is CASSLIQDTEAFF. In nucleotides, the CDR3 is TGTGCCAGCAGCCTGATACAGGACACTGAAGCTTTCTTT.

This clonotype was recorded many times. The genes are TRBV20-1 and TRBJ1-4; TRBD1 matches at 11 bases. Germline V lookup: CDR1 DFQATT, CDR2 SNEGSKA (reference sequence). The J segment lost 7 bases and the V segment lost 6 bases, leaving 7 bases of the junction unmatched. The CDR3 spans 14 residues. The CDR3 region has the DNA TGCAGTGCAAGCCTCGGGACAGGGGGTGAAAAACTGTTTTTT. This gives the protein CSASLGTGGEKLFF.

This clonotype was found many times. An end of the junction differs from the germline gene, which may be a read error. CDR3 in DNA: TGTGCCAGCAGCTTAGCAGGGAACACTGAAGCTTTCTTT. Protein sequence: CASSLAGNTEAFF. The gene calls are TRBV5-1 and TRBJ1-1; D ambiguous. Per germline, CDR1 SGHRS and CDR2 YFSETQ. The CDR3 spans 13 residues. The entire variable domain, with the rest obtained from reference TRBV5-1 and TRBJ1-1, is as follows: KAGVTQTPRYLIKTRGQQVTLSCSPISGHRSVSWYQQTPGQGLQFLFEYFSETQRNKGNFPGRFSGRQFSNSRSEMNVSTLELGDSALYLCASSLAGNTEAFFGQGTRLTVV.

In its sample, this clonotype was seen many times. The rearrangement uses TRBV10-2 and TRBJ2-3, with TRBD2 identical over 8 bases. The CDR3 has 14 residues. In germline, CDR1 is WSHSY, CDR2 SAAADI. V lost 4 bases to trimming and J lost 6 bases; unmatched junction nucleotides: 6. As DNA, the CDR3 is TGCGCCAGCAGTGGTAGCGGGGCACCTGATACGCAGTATTTT. Translating gives CASSGSGAPDTQYF.

This clonotype was observed at least ten times. The chain links TRBV6-5 to TRBJ2-3, with D unresolved. CDR1 and CDR2 (germline): MNHEY, SVGAGI. Between the trimmed V and J ends, which lost 2 bases and 4 bases, there was a span of 10 bases. The CDR3 runs to 14 residues. CDR3 sequence reads: CASSYRTPPDTQYF. In nucleotides, the CDR3 is TGTGCCAGCAGTTACCGTACACCCCCAGATACGCAGTATTTT.

This clonotype was observed at least ten times. The V and J genes are TRBV27 and TRBJ2-7, with D tentatively TRBD1 or TRBD2 (5 bases each). The germline gives CDR1 MNHEY, CDR2 SMNVEV (reference sequence). V was pared by 10 bases and J by 12 bases, with 19 bases between. The CDR3 runs 11 residues. CDR3 protein: CATLTRLGAYF. The CDR3 DNA is TGTGCCACTCTTACCCGGCTCGGGGCGTACTTC.